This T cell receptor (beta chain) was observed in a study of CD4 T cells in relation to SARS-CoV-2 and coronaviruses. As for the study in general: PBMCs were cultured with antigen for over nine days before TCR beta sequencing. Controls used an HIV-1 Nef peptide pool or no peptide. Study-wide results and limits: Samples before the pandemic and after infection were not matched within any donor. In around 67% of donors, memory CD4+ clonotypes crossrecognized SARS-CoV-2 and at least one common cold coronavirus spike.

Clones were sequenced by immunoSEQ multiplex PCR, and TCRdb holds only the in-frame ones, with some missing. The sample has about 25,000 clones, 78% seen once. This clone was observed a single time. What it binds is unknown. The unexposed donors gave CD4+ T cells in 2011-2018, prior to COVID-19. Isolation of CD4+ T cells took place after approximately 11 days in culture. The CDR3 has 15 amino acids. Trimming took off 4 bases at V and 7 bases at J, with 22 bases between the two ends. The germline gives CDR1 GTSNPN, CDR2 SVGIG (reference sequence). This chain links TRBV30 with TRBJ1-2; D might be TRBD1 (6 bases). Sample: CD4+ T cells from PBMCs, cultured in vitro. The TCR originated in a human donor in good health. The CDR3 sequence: CAWTNNREGRGGYTF. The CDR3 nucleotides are TGTGCCTGGACTAACAACAGGGAGGGAAGGGGTGGCTACACCTTC.